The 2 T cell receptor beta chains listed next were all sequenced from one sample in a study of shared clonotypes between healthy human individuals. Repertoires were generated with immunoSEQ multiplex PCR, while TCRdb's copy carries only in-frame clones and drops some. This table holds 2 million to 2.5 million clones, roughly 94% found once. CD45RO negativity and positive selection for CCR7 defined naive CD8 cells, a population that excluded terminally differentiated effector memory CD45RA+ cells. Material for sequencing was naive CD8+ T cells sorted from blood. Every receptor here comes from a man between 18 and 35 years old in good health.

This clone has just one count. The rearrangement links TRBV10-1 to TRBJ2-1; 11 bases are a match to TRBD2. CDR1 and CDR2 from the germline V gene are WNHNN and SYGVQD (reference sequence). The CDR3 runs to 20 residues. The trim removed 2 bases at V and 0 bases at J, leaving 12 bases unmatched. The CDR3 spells CASSEARLAGPSRSYNEQFF. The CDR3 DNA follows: TGCGCCAGCAGTGAGGCTCGACTAGCGGGGCCTTCACGCTCCTACAATGAGCAGTTCTTC.

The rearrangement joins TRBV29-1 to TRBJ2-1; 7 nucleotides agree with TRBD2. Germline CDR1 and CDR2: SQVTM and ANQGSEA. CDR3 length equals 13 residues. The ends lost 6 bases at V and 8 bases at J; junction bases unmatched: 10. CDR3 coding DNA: TGCAGCGTCAAGCCGGGGGGTGGAGATGAGCAGTTCTTC. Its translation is CSVKPGGGDEQFF.